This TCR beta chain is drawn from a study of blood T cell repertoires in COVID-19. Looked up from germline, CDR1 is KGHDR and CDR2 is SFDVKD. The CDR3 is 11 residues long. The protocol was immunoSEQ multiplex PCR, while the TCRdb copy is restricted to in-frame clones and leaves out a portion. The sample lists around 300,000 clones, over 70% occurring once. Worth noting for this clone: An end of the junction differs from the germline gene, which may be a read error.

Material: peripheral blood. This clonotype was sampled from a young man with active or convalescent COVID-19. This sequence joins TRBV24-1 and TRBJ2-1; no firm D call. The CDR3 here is CATSGYHEQFF. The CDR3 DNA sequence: TGTGCCACCAGTGGCTACCATGAGCAGTTCTTC.